A single sample is the source of the 32 T cell receptor beta chains below, sequenced in a study of T cells in lung cancer brain metastases. The repertoire was sequenced with immunoSEQ multiplex PCR; TCRdb's copy has only in-frame clones and lacks some. This table has 3,500 to 4,500 clones, 85% to 90% appearing once. The sample comprised tumor tissue from the primary lung tumor. Every receptor here comes from a man in his sixties with non-small cell lung cancer.

The V gene is TRBV9, the J gene TRBJ1-2; 9 bases fit TRBD1. The germline V gene has CDR1 SGDLS and CDR2 YYNGEE. Unmatched junction bases numbered 14, after V lost 3 bases and J lost 8 bases. The CDR3 loop spans 16 amino acids. This chain's CDR3 is CASSGGQGQSLRGYTF. In nucleotides, the CDR3 is TGTGCCAGCAGCGGGGGACAGGGTCAGTCATTGCGGGGCTACACCTTC.

This chain joins TRBV27 and TRBJ2-4, with D possibly TRBD2 on 7 matching bases. V lost 3 bases and J lost 5, with 14 bases in between. The CDR3 loop spans 15 amino acids. In germline, CDR1 is MNHEY, CDR2 SMNVEV (reference sequence). The CDR3 loop is CASSFRGAFENIQYF. For the CDR3, the DNA is TGTGCCAGCAGTTTCCGGGGGGCCTTCGAAAACATTCAGTACTTC.

With respect to this clone: The germline gene is not matched at one end of the junction; a read error may be the cause. This same CDR3 is encoded by further DNA sequences in the sample. The chain uses TRBV30 and TRBJ1-6, with 9 positions matching TRBD1. Germline V gene data show CDR1 as GTSNPN and CDR2 as SVGIG (reference sequence). The CDR3 covers 13 residues. The CDR3 region has the DNA TGTGCCTGCAAGGGACAGGGAAATTCACCCCTTCACTTT. This gives the protein CACKGQGNSPLHF.

The V and J genes are TRBV18 and TRBJ2-3; TRBD2 agrees at 7 bases. The CDR3 is 17 residues long. Looked up from germline, CDR1 is KGHSH and CDR2 is LQKENI. The V gene end was trimmed by 1 base and the J gene end by 0 bases; junction bases not matched to a gene: 7. DNA for the CDR3: TGTGCCAGCTCACCACAGCCAGCGGGGACTAGCACAGATACGCAGTATTTT. This codes for CASSPQPAGTSTDTQYF.

This clone was observed once. This chain connects TRBV28 to TRBJ2-5; the match to TRBD2 covers 8 bases. The CDR3 has 16 residues. Trimming took 3 bases from V and 5 from J; bases not matched to a gene: 11. The germline gives CDR1 MDHEN, CDR2 SYDVKM. The CDR3 DNA sequence: TGTGCCAGCAGTTTGTCTAGCGGGCTCCAGGGGGAGACCCAGTACTTC. This codes for CASSLSSGLQGETQYF.

DNA of the CDR3: TGTGCCAGCAGCCAAGACTACAGGGGGCGGTACGAGCAGTACTTC. It translates to CASSQDYRGRYEQYF. V and J are TRBV14 and TRBJ2-7; TRBD1 agrees at 9 bases. With 0 bases clipped from V and 4 bases from J, the junction kept 4 bases outside the gene matches. Germline CDR1 reads SGHDN; CDR2 reads FVKESK. The CDR3 spans 15 residues.

This chain connects TRBV14 to TRBJ2-1, with D possibly being TRBD2 (5 bases). V was clipped by 5 bases and J by 7 bases, with 15 bases between them. CDR1 is SGHDN and CDR2 is FVKESK in the germline V gene. CDR3 size: 14 residues. The CDR3 DNA reads TGTGCCAGCAGCTTTGACATGCCGGGGAATGAGCAGTTCTTC. Protein sequence: CASSFDMPGNEQFF.

V gene TRBV29-1 combines with J gene TRBJ2-3, with D possibly being TRBD1 or TRBD2 (5 bases each). Per germline, CDR1 SQVTM and CDR2 ANQGSEA. The CDR3 spans 14 residues. With 0 bases removed from V and 4 bases from J, the gap between germline ends came to 11 bases. In nucleotides, the CDR3 is TGCAGCGTTGAAGATCTAGTGGGGGCAGATACGCAGTATTTT. This sequence encodes CSVEDLVGADTQYF.

The CDR3 DNA is TGTGCCAGCACCCCGGGCCCGTGGCCAGATACGCAGTATTTT. Amino acid sequence: CASTPGPWPDTQYF. The chain links TRBV27 to TRBJ2-3; D gene unclear. Germline values: CDR1 MNHEY, CDR2 SMNVEV (reference sequence). The CDR3 runs to 14 residues. The V gene lost 7 bases and the J gene lost 4 bases, with 15 bases spanning the gap.

CDR3 residues: CASSLGGRSTDTQYF. In DNA form, the CDR3 reads TGTGCCAGCAGCTTAGGGGGGCGGAGCACAGATACGCAGTATTTT. The chain couples TRBV11-3 to TRBJ2-3, with a weak D call TRBD1 (6 bases). This CDR3 has 15 residues. Germline V lookup: CDR1 SGHNT, CDR2 YENEEA. V shed 1 base and J shed 0 bases, with 8 bases lying between them.

The chain has TRBV5-4 and TRBJ1-3, with D possibly TRBD1 on 6 matching bases. V lost 2 bases, J lost 4 bases, and 10 bases lay in between. The CDR3 contains 14 residues. Germline V gene sequence: CDR1 SGHNT, CDR2 YYREEE (reference sequence). The CDR3 nucleotides are TGTGCCAGCAGCTTCCAGGGGCCAGGAAACACCATATATTTT. Protein sequence: CASSFQGPGNTIYF.

The chain is built from TRBV16 and TRBJ2-1, with D possibly being TRBD2 (6 bases). Germline CDR1 and CDR2: KGHSY and FQNENV. Trimming stripped 3 bases from V and 6 bases from J, with 12 bases between. CDR3 length equals 14 residues. DNA of the CDR3: TGTGCCAGCAGCCATGCTAACGGGGGCAATGAGCAGTTCTTC. It is translated as CASSHANGGNEQFF.

The CDR3 DNA reads TGCGCCAGCAGCTTATCCCAGAGCCAAGAGACCCAGTACTTC. Its translation: CASSLSQSQETQYF. The chain joins TRBV5-1 to TRBJ2-5, with unresolved D. This CDR3 spans 14 amino acids. Trimming took 2 bases from V and 1 from J, leaving 9 bases between them. Germline CDR1 SGHRS, CDR2 YFSETQ.

The chain uses TRBV5-1 and TRBJ2-1; TRBD2 agrees at 7 bases. Germline lookup yields CDR1 SGHRS and CDR2 YFSETQ. J was trimmed by 7 bases and V by 4 bases; bases with no gene match: 14. This CDR3 region has 16 residues. The CDR3 nucleotides are TGCGCCAGCAGCGCGGGGGTGGGGAGCGACTTGAATGAGCAGTTCTTC. It yields the protein CASSAGVGSDLNEQFF.

The chain carries TRBV11-1 and TRBJ2-5, with 10 bases identical to TRBD2. After removal of 5 bases from V and 4 bases from J, the junction contained 13 bases not matched to a gene. The length of the CDR3 is 17 residues. Germline V gene lookup returns CDR1 SGHAT and CDR2 FQDESV (reference sequence). The CDR3 protein is CASSPRLSSGGRETQYF. In DNA, the CDR3 is TGTGCCAGCAGCCCTCGTCTCAGTAGCGGGGGGAGAGAGACCCAGTACTTC.

This sequence joins TRBV7-2 and TRBJ2-1, with TRBD1 matching over 9 bases. V lost 1 base to trimming and J lost 5 bases; unmatched junction nucleotides: 15. The CDR3 extends over 19 amino acids. Germline V gene data show CDR1 as SGHTA and CDR2 as FQGNSA. CDR3 bases: TGTGCCAGCAGCTTAGTTCGGGTTCCCGGGACAGGGTCAAACAATGAGCAGTTCTTC. Encoded protein: CASSLVRVPGTGSNNEQFF.

The rearrangement uses TRBV6-1 and TRBJ1-5; D ambiguous. Germline lookup yields CDR1 MNHNS and CDR2 SASEGT. There are 12 residues in the CDR3. V was cut by 3 bases and J by 11 bases, with 11 bases left in between. The CDR3 loop reads CASSDSPAAQHF. The CDR3 region has the DNA TGTGCCAGCAGTGACTCCCCGGCAGCCCAGCATTTT.

The chain employs TRBV6-6 and TRBJ1-6; perhaps TRBD1 as D (6 bases). Trimming removed 7 bases at V and 7 bases at J, with 14 bases between. There are 14 residues in the CDR3. Germline CDR1 and CDR2: MNHNY and SVGAGI (reference sequence). The CDR3 DNA is TGTGCCAGCACCCCGGCTACAGGGAATTCACCCCTCCACTTT. It codes for CASTPATGNSPLHF.

This chain links TRBV11-2 with TRBJ2-5; D is undetermined. Germline CDR1 and CDR2: SGHAT and FQNNGV. V lost 6 bases to trimming and J lost 5 bases, with 25 bases between them. CDR3 size: 17 residues. CDR3 DNA sequence: TGTGCCAGCAGGGCAGAGGCCGGGCCCAGGCCCGGGGAGACCCAGTACTTC. It translates to CASRAEAGPRPGETQYF.

The chain's CDR3 is CSGRTSDYNEQFF. The CDR3 region has the DNA TGCAGCGGACGGACTAGCGATTACAATGAGCAGTTCTTC. The V call is TRBV29-1, the J call TRBJ2-1; the match to TRBD2 covers 9 bases. CDR3 length: 13 amino acids. Germline trimming cut 7 bases from V and 4 bases from J; bases unmatched to any gene: 5. The germline gives CDR1 SQVTM, CDR2 ANQGSEA.

Of note for this clone: Within the sample, other DNA sequences also encode this same CDR3. The V gene is TRBV6-5, the J gene TRBJ2-5; D uncertain. Trimming took 0 bases from V and 4 from J, leaving 15 bases between them. Germline CDR1 is MNHEY and CDR2 is SVGAGI. The CDR3 is 16 amino acids. The CDR3 DNA is TGTGCCAGCAGTTACTCGCGGTGGGGATTCGGAGAGACCCAGTACTTC. Amino acids: CASSYSRWGFGETQYF.

This rearrangement joins TRBV27 to TRBJ2-3, with a tentative D call TRBD2 (6 bases). V lost 8 bases, J lost 0 bases, and 9 bases lay in between. CDR1 and CDR2 (germline): MNHEY, SMNVEV (reference sequence). This CDR3 has 13 residues. The CDR3 is CASRGMSTDTQYF. CDR3 DNA: TGTGCCAGCCGCGGGATGAGCACAGATACGCAGTATTTT.

The rearrangement joins TRBV7-2 to TRBJ1-6; D ambiguous. The CDR3 consists of 15 residues. Germline-derived CDR1 and CDR2 are SGHTA and FQGNSA. V was trimmed by 1 base and J by 6 bases, leaving 10 bases between them. For the CDR3, the DNA is TGTGCCAGCAGCTTAGAGGCAGGCCGTAATTCACCCCTCCACTTT. It encodes CASSLEAGRNSPLHF.

The CDR3 sequence is CASRIPGLGRGELFF. The DNA of the CDR3 is TGCGCCAGCAGGATCCCGGGATTGGGTAGGGGGGAGCTGTTTTTT. V and J are TRBV10-2 and TRBJ2-2, with D possibly being TRBD2 (5 bases). In germline, CDR1 is WSHSY, CDR2 SAAADI. This CDR3 contains 15 residues. V was cut by 6 bases and J by 8 bases, with 19 bases left in between.

The J gene is TRBJ2-7, the V gene TRBV18; D possibly corresponds to TRBD2 (5 bases). The CDR3 is 13 amino acids. Trimming pared 3 bases from V and 2 bases from J, leaving 8 bases between. Germline V CDR1 and CDR2: KGHSH, LQKENI. The DNA of the CDR3 is TGTGCCAGCTCACCGGGGAGAGCCTACGAGCAGTACTTC. Residues: CASSPGRAYEQYF.

Details on this clone: At one end the junction does not follow the germline gene, possibly because of a read error. The DNA of the CDR3 is TGTGCCAGCAGCAACAGCGGGGGGTACACTGAGCAGTTCTTC. Protein sequence: CASSNSGGYTEQFF. V is TRBV7-2 and J is TRBJ2-1, with TRBD2 matching over 9 bases. Looked up from germline, CDR1 is SGHTA and CDR2 is FQGNSA. CDR3 length equals 14 residues.

This clone occurred once. The chain employs TRBV6-5 and TRBJ1-1, with 10 positions matching TRBD1. The germline V gene encodes CDR1 MNHEY and CDR2 SVGAGI. The V gene end was trimmed by 4 bases and the J gene end by 8 bases; junction bases not matched to a gene: 7. CDR3 length equals 14 residues. The CDR3 region has the DNA TGTGCCAGCAGTTCGGACAGGGGGGGTGGAGAAGCTTTCTTT. This gives the protein CASSSDRGGGEAFF.

This chain uses TRBV10-3 with TRBJ2-2; 8 nucleotides align to TRBD1. V gave up 4 bases and J gave up 7 bases; unmatched junction bases: 2. Germline-derived CDR1 and CDR2 are ENHRY and SYGVKD. The CDR3 consists of 13 residues. DNA of the CDR3: TGTGCCATCAGTGGGGACAGGAACGGGGAGCTGTTTTTT. Residues: CAISGDRNGELFF.

This sequence joins TRBV28 and TRBJ2-1; D is unclear. Per the germline V gene, CDR1 is MDHEN and CDR2 is SYDVKM. Trimming removed 4 bases at V and 7 bases at J, with 5 bases between. This CDR3 comprises 11 residues. The CDR3, as DNA: TGTGCCAGCAGTTCCCGTAATGAGCAGTTCTTC. It specifies CASSSRNEQFF.

This sequence joins TRBV7-9 and TRBJ2-5; D remains unclear. The V end lost 5 bases, the J end lost 4 bases, and 17 bases lay between the germline ends. CDR3 length: 15 amino acids. Germline CDR1 reads SEHNR; CDR2 reads FQNEAQ (reference sequence). CDR3 DNA: TGTGCCAGCAGCAACCTCCGCCAAGTTGGAGAGACCCAGTACTTC. This codes for CASSNLRQVGETQYF.

The genes are TRBV28 and TRBJ1-4; D is possibly TRBD1 (6 bases). The CDR3 totals 15 residues. The V end was cut by 6 bases, the J end by 1 base, with 12 bases between. Germline V gene sequence: CDR1 MDHEN, CDR2 SYDVKM. CDR3 DNA: TGTGCCAGCAGCGAGGGGGGTAAAACTAATGAAAAACTGTTTTTT. The encoded protein is CASSEGGKTNEKLFF.

The chain employs TRBV7-2 and TRBJ1-5; D remains unclear. Germline V gene lookup returns CDR1 SGHTA and CDR2 FQGNSA. The CDR3 is 14 residues long. The V end was cut by 1 base, the J end by 8 bases, with 12 bases between. The CDR3 spells CASSLGNGGKPQHF. In DNA form, the CDR3 reads TGTGCCAGCAGCTTAGGAAACGGCGGGAAGCCCCAGCATTTT.